This TCR beta chain was sequenced during a study of blood T cell repertoires in COVID-19. The overall study: Acute-phase and convalescent COVID-19 samples originated in the United States, Italy and Spain. The cDNA or gDNA used as material had been derived from T cells, B-cell-depleted T cells, or PBMCs.

Profiled with immunoSEQ multiplex PCR; TCRdb holds only in-frame clones, not every one. The data contain under 400,000 clones, around 88% of them singletons. Seattle-derived patients entered the study during active infection and were followed longitudinally. This clone was observed a handful of times. V lost 5 bases, J lost 7 bases, and 10 bases stayed unmatched. Germline lookup yields CDR1 SGHTA and CDR2 FQGNSA. CDR3 length: 15 amino acids. The receptor was isolated from a woman aged 25-40 years with COVID-19, enrolled during active disease. The chain links TRBV7-2 to TRBJ2-7, with TRBD1 matching over 11 bases. The sequenced sample consisted of peripheral blood. The CDR3 DNA reads as TGTGCCAGCAGCCGGACAGGGGGCTCGTCTTGGGAGCAGTACTTC. It codes for CASSRTGGSSWEQYF.